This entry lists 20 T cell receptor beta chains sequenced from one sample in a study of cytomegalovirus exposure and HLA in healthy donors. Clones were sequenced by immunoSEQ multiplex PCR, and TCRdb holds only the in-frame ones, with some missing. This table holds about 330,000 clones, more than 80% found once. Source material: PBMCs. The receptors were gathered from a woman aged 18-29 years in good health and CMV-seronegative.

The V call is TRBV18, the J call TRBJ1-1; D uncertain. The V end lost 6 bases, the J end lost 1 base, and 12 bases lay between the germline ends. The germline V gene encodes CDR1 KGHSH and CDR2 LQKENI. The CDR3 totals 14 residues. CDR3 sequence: CASSSAPGNTEAFF. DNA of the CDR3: TGTGCCAGCTCCTCGGCCCCGGGGAACACTGAAGCTTTCTTT. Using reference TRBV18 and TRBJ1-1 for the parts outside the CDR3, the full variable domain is NAGVMQNPRHLVRRRGQEARLRCSPMKGHSHVYWYRQLPEEGLKFMVYLQKENIIDESGMPKERFSAEFPKEGPSILRIQQVVRGDSAAYFCASSSAPGNTEAFFGQGTRLTVV.

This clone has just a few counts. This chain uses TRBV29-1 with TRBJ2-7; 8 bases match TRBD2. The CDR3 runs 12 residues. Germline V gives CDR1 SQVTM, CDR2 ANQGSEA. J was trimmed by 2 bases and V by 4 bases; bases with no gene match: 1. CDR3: CSVVGRAYEQYF. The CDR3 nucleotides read TGCAGCGTTGTCGGGAGGGCCTACGAGCAGTACTTC.

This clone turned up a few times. CDR3 sequence (DNA): TGTGCCAGCAGCTTAGAACAGGGGTTCAATCAGCCCCAGCATTTT. This gives the protein CASSLEQGFNQPQHF. J is TRBJ1-5 and V is TRBV7-6; TRBD1 matches 7 bases. After removal of 1 base from V and 3 bases from J, the junction contained 3 bases not matched to a gene. The CDR3 length is 15 residues. The V gene's germline CDR1 is SGHVS and CDR2 FNYEAQ.

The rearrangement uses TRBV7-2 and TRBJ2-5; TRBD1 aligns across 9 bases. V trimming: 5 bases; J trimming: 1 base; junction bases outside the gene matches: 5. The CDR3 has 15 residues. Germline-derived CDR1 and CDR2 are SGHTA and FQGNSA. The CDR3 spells CASSLSGQGQETQYF. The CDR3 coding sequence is TGTGCCAGCAGCCTCTCGGGACAGGGCCAAGAGACCCAGTACTTC. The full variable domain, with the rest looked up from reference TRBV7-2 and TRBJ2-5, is GAGVSQSPSNKVTEKGKDVELRCDPISGHTALYWYRQSLGQGLEFLIYFQGNSAPDKSGLPSDRFSAERTGGSVSTLTIQRTQQEDSAVYLCASSLSGQGQETQYFGPGTRLLVL.

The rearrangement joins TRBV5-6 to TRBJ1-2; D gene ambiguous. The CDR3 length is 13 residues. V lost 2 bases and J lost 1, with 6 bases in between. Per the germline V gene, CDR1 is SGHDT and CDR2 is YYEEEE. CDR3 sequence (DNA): TGTGCCAGCAGCTTCGGGGTTAACTATGGCTACACCTTC. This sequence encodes CASSFGVNYGYTF.

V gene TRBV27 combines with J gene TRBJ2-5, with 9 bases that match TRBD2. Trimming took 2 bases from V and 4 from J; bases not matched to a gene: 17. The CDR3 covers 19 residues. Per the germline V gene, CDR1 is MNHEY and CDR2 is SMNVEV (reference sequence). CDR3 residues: CASSLTPARAGGPRETQYF. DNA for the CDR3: TGTGCCAGCAGTTTAACCCCCGCCCGGGCGGGAGGGCCTAGAGAGACCCAGTACTTC.

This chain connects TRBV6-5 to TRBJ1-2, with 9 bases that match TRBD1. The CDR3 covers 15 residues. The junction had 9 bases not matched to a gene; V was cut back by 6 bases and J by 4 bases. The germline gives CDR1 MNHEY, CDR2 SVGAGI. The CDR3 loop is CASSQTGGASYGYTF. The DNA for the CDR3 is TGTGCCAGCAGCCAAACAGGGGGCGCGTCCTATGGCTACACCTTC.

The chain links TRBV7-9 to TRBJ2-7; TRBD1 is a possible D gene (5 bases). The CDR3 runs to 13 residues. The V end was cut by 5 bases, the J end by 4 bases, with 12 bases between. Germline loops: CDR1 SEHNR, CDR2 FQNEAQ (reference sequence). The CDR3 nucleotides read TGTGCCAGCAGCCCGGCGGCAGGGTACGAGCAGTACTTC. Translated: CASSPAAGYEQYF.

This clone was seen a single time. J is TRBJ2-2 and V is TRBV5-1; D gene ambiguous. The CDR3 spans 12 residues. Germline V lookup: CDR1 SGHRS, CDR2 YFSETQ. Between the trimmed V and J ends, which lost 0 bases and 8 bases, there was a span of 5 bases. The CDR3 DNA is TGCGCCAGCAGCTTGGCCGGGGGGGAGCTGTTTTTT. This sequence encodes CASSLAGGELFF.

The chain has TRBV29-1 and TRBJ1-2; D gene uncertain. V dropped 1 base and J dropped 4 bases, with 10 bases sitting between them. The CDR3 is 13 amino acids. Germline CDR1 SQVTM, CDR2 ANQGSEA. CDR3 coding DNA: TGCAGCGTTGAAGGGGTGGAGTCCTATGGCTACACCTTC. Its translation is CSVEGVESYGYTF.

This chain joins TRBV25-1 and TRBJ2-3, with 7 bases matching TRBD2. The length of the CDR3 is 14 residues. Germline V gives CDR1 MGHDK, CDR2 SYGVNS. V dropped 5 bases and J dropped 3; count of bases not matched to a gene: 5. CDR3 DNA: TGTGCCAGCAGTCTATCGGGAGGAACAGATACGCAGTATTTT. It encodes CASSLSGGTDTQYF.

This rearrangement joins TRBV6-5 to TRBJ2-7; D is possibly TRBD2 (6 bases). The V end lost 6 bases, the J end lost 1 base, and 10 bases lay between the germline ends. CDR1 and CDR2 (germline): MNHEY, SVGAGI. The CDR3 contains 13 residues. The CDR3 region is CASSRGESYEQYF. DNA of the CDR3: TGTGCCAGCAGCCGCGGGGAGTCCTACGAGCAGTACTTC.

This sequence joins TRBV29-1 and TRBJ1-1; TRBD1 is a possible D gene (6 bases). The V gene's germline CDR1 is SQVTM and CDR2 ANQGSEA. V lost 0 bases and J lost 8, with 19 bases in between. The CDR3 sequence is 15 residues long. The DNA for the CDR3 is TGCAGCGTTGAAGATCTTAATGGGGGCTTTAACGAAGCTTTCTTT. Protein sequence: CSVEDLNGGFNEAFF.

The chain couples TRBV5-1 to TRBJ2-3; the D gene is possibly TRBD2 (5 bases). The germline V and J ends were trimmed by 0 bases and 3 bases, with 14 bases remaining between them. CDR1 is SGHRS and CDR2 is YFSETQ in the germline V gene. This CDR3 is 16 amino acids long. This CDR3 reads CASSLEGLRRTDTQYF. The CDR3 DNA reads TGCGCCAGCAGCTTGGAGGGCCTTCGGAGGACAGATACGCAGTATTTT.

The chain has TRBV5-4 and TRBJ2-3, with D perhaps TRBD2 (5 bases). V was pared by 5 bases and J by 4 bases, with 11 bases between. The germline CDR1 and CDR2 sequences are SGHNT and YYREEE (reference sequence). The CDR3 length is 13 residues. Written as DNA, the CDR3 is TGTGCCAGCAGGTCGGGAATAGCAGATACGCAGTATTTT. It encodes CASRSGIADTQYF.

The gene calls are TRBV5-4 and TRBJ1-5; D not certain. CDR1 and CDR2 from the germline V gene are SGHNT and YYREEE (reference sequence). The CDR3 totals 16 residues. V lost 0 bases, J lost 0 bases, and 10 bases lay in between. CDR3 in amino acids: CASSLGRSYSNQPQHF. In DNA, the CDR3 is TGTGCCAGCAGCTTGGGAAGGAGCTATAGCAATCAGCCCCAGCATTTT. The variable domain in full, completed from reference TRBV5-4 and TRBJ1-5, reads ETGVTQSPTHLIKTRGQQVTLRCSSQSGHNTVSWYQQALGQGPQFIFQYYREEENGRGNFPPRFSGLQFPNYSSELNVNALELDDSALYLCASSLGRSYSNQPQHFGDGTRLSIL.

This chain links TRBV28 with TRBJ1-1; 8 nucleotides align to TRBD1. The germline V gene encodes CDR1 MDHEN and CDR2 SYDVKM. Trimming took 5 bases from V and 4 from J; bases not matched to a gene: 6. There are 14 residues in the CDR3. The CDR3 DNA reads TGTGCCAGCAGTCGCCTCGACAGGGGCACTGAAGCTTTCTTT. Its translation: CASSRLDRGTEAFF.

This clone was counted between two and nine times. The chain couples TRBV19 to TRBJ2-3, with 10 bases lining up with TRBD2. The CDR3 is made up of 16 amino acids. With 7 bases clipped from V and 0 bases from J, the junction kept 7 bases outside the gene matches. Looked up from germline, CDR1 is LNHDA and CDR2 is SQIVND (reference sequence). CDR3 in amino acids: CASTPGLAYSTDTQYF. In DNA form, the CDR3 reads TGTGCCAGTACCCCGGGACTAGCGTACAGCACAGATACGCAGTATTTT.

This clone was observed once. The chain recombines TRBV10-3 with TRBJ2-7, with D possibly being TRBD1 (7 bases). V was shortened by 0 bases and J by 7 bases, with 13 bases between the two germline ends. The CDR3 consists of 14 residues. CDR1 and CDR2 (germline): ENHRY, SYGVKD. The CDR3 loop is CAISESQGGLEQYF. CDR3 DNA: TGTGCCATCAGTGAGTCCCAGGGGGGTTTGGAGCAGTACTTC.

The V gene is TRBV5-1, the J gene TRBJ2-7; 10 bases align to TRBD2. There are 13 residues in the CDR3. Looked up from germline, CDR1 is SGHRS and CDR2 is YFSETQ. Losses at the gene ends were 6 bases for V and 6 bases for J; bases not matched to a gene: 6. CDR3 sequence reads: CASKEAGGSEQYF. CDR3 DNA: TGCGCCAGCAAAGAAGCGGGAGGGAGCGAGCAGTACTTC. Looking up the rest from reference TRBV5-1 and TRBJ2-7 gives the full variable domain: KAGVTQTPRYLIKTRGQQVTLSCSPISGHRSVSWYQQTPGQGLQFLFEYFSETQRNKGNFPGRFSGRQFSNSRSEMNVSTLELGDSALYLCASKEAGGSEQYFGPGTRLTVT.